This T cell receptor (beta chain) was observed in a study of spatial heterogeneity in lung cancer. Study at large: Alpha-chain sequences were consistently detected in smaller numbers than beta-chain sequences.

V shed 1 base and J 3 bases; nucleotides not matched to a gene: 4. The germline gives CDR1 SGHTA, CDR2 FQGNSA. The CDR3 extends over 15 amino acids. Time point here: sample taken at primary tumor resection. No cell sorting; template was whole RNA from tumor, lung tissue or PBMC. Samples were donated by 72 untreated early-stage non-small cell lung cancer patients. General study points: Resection blood, more than follow-up blood, showed ubiquitous expanded tumor TCRs.

This clonotype was picked up a small number of times. Its antigen is undetermined. TCR cDNA molecules each had a unique molecular identifier. TCRdb passed the 5' RACE reads through MiXCR, listing each CDR3 protein once. The repertoire holds some 44,000 distinct CDR3 sequences, with roughly 13% as singletons. This specimen consisted of PBMCs, obtained at surgery. The TCR sequence derives from a male donor with early-stage non-small cell lung cancer. The chain recombines TRBV7-2 with TRBJ2-3; 7 positions match TRBD2. CDR3 in DNA: TGTGCCAGCAGCTTAGTTGGGGGGGTGACAGATACGCAGTATTTT. Protein sequence: CASSLVGGVTDTQYF.